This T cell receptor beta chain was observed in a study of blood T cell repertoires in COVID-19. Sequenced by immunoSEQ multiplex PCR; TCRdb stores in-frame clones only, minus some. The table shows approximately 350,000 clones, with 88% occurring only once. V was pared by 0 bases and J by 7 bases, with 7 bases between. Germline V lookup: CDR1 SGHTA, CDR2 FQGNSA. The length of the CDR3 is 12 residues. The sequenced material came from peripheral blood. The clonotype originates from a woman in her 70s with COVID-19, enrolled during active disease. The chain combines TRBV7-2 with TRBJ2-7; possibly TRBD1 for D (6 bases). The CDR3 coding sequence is TGTGCCAGCAGCTTAGCGGGGACAGAGCAGTACTTC. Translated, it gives CASSLAGTEQYF.